Detailed here is one T cell receptor beta chain. Without the conserved terminal phenylalanine or tryptophan, this CDR3 likely stems from a read error. This CDR3 has 16 residues. The germline CDR1 and CDR2 sequences are SGHRS and YFSETQ. Trimming removed 2 bases from V and 5 bases from J; junction bases left unmatched: 10. Total RNA and DNA came together from roughly 20-30 mg of bulk tissue without cell sorting. This sample was included in a study of tumor-infiltrating lymphocytes in primary liver carcinoma. Making TCR beta cDNA involved approximately 530 ng total RNA and a constant-region primer. Library construction for TCR beta comprised three nested multiplex PCR rounds performed with slightly modified ARM-PCR. Each of the first two PCR rounds ran approximately 10 cycles with TRBV1-TRBV30 forward and C-beta reverse primers. MiXCR was run by TCRdb on the multiplex PCR reads, yielding one entry per CDR3 protein. The data show roughly 100,000 distinct CDR3 sequences, approximately 80% seen once.

This clonotype was sampled from a man in his forties with primary liver carcinoma and hepatitis B virus infection. The chain recombines TRBV5-1 with TRBJ2-3; 8 positions agree with TRBD2. The sample comprised liver tumor tissue from sampling region 3. The subset was: tumor region T3, left-lateral pole. The CDR3 reads CASSFSSGSTRDTQYL. The CDR3 nucleotides are TGCGCCAGCAGCTTTTCGAGCGGGAGTACCAGAGATACGCAGTATCTT.